This entry lists 7 T cell receptor beta chains sequenced from one sample in a study of CD8+CD57+ T cells in acquired aplastic anemia. The TCR beta profiling, which covered VDJ combination and CDR3 sequence, was carried out using genomic DNA as the template. One entry per CDR3 protein results from TCRdb running MiXCR on the reads. This table holds around 200,000 distinct CDR3 sequences, approximately 48% found once. Patients selected for sequencing had displayed CD8+CD57+ cell expansion by flow cytometry. Input material: sorted CD4+, CD8+, or CD8+CD57+ T cells (not recorded which) from PBMCs. Receptor source: a human donor with aplastic anemia.

This clonotype was counted ten times or more. V is TRBV24-1 and J is TRBJ1-2; weak D call: TRBD1 (6 bases). Germline lookup yields CDR1 KGHDR and CDR2 SFDVKD. V gave up 2 bases and J gave up 7 bases, with 13 bases separating them. The CDR3 has 14 amino acids. The CDR3 is CATSDSRGPSGYTF. The CDR3 DNA reads TGTGCCACCAGTGATTCGCGGGGGCCGAGTGGCTACACCTTC.

This clonotype was found a few times. The rearrangement links TRBV10-3 to TRBJ1-2; D perhaps matches TRBD1 (6 bases). In germline, CDR1 is ENHRY, CDR2 SYGVKD. CDR3 size: 14 residues. V was clipped by 6 bases and J by 4 bases, with 15 bases between them. As DNA, the CDR3 is TGTGCCATCAGCGAGGGGGGCTGGGGCTATGGCTACACCTTC. Its protein product is CAISEGGWGYGYTF.

This clonotype is a singleton in its sample. V usage is TRBV10-3 and J usage is TRBJ1-5, with 8 bases fitting TRBD1. V gave up 10 bases and J gave up 1 base; unmatched junction bases: 6. CDR1 is ENHRY, CDR2 SYGVKD, per germline. The CDR3 has 14 residues. Here the CDR3 DNA reads TGTGCCAGCACTGGACAGGGCAGCAATCAGCCCCAGCATTTT. It is translated as CASTGQGSNQPQHF.

There are many counts of this clonotype. The rearrangement links TRBV10-3 to TRBJ1-4; TRBD1 aligns across 8 bases. The CDR3 spans 13 residues. V dropped 10 bases and J dropped 3; count of bases not matched to a gene: 4. Germline-derived CDR1 and CDR2 are ENHRY and SYGVKD. CDR3 sequence reads: CASRDRPNEKLFF. Here the CDR3 DNA reads TGTGCCAGCCGGGACAGGCCTAATGAAAAACTGTTTTTT.

This clonotype was recorded only once. One end of the junction fails to match germline, which may point to a read error. V usage is TRBV10-3 and J usage is TRBJ1-5, with D unresolved. The CDR3 has 15 amino acids. Germline V gene data show CDR1 as ENHRY and CDR2 as SYGVKD. The chain's CDR3 is CAFSDSGRSNQPQHF. The CDR3 nucleotides read TGTGCCTTCAGTGATTCCGGACGATCTAATCAGCCCCAGCATTTT.

This clonotype showed up many times. This sequence joins TRBV11-2 and TRBJ1-6; 12 nucleotides align to TRBD1. The ends lost 3 bases at V and 6 bases at J; junction bases unmatched: 3. The CDR3 length is 16 residues. CDR1 is SGHAT, CDR2 FQNNGV, per germline. The CDR3, as DNA: TGTGCCAGCAGCTTTGGGACAGGGGGCCGTAATTCACCCCTCCACTTT. Amino acids: CASSFGTGGRNSPLHF.

The V gene is TRBV4-1, the J gene TRBJ2-7, with D tentatively TRBD1 (5 bases). CDR1 MGHRA and CDR2 YSYEKL come from the germline V gene. The CDR3 runs to 14 residues. Trimming removed 0 bases at V and 5 bases at J, with 11 bases between. CDR3 in amino acids: CASSQDRAGNEQYF. In DNA form, the CDR3 reads TGCGCCAGCAGCCAAGACCGAGCAGGGAACGAGCAGTACTTC.